The clone carrying this T cell receptor (beta chain) was detected only a few times. Between the trimmed V and J ends, which lost 4 bases and 3 bases, there was a span of 9 bases. This CDR3 has 13 amino acids. Germline V CDR1 and CDR2: SEHNR, FQNEAQ (reference sequence). The sample is drawn from a study of shared clonotypes between healthy human individuals. Only in-frame clones appear in the TCRdb table, and some are missing; sequencing was by immunoSEQ multiplex PCR. The sample lists 550,000 to 850,000 clones, roughly 72% occurring once. Sequences were obtained from memory CD4+ T cells sorted from blood. Subset in this sample: CD45RA-negative fraction. This receptor was identified in a woman aged 25-40 years in good health. V is TRBV7-9 and J is TRBJ1-2; D is unclear. The CDR3 nucleotides read TGTGCCAGCAGCTGGGCAGAGGACTATGGCTACACCTTC. It encodes CASSWAEDYGYTF.